This passage covers 10 T cell receptor beta chains from one sample sequenced in a study of control samples from healthy donors and cancer patients (dated by TCRdb to about 2020). Library preparation was by the immunoSEQ multiplex PCR assay. TCRdb provides this immuneACCESS table in a form limited to in-frame rearrangements. Some clones are lacking; in checked studies, under half of them reflect an unresolved V gene, and why the rest are absent is not known. A total of about 130,000 clones appear in this sample, 75% to 95% of them only once. The ten top clones hold about 2.6% of the sample. The source material was blood. The source of these receptors is a man between 18 and 29 years old in good health.

This chain links TRBV5-1 with TRBJ1-6, with 7 nucleotides matching TRBD1. The CDR3 extends over 16 amino acids. Trimming cost V 4 bases and J 9 bases; bases outside gene matches: 13. Per the germline V gene, CDR1 is SGHRS and CDR2 is YFSETQ. This chain's CDR3 is CASSPIQGGSGSPLHF. As DNA, the CDR3 is TGCGCCAGCAGCCCCATTCAGGGGGGCTCGGGTTCACCCCTCCACTTT.

This sequence joins TRBV21-1 and TRBJ1-6. TRBV21-1 is reported as a pseudogene. This CDR3 contains 13 residues. The CDR3 loop is CASSKGLRSPLHF. For the CDR3, the DNA is TGTGCCAGCAGCAAAGGACTCAGATCACCCCTCCACTTT.

The chain has TRBV4-1 and TRBJ2-1; TRBD2 might be the D (6 bases). CDR1 and CDR2 from the germline V gene are MGHRA and YSYEKL. V lost 4 bases, J lost 4 bases, and 17 bases lay in between. This CDR3 comprises 16 residues. CDR3 region: CASSPLPTRGYNEQFF. The CDR3 nucleotides are TGCGCCAGCAGCCCCCTCCCGACGCGGGGTTACAATGAGCAGTTCTTC.

The rearrangement links TRBV12-3 or TRBV12-4 to TRBJ1-1; D is unresolved. Trimming pared 8 bases from V and 4 bases from J, leaving 14 bases between. The CDR3 length is 13 residues. The DNA of the CDR3 is TGTGCCAGCGCTGAATGGGGAAGCACTGAAGCTTTCTTT. Amino acid sequence: CASAEWGSTEAFF.

This clone was detected only once. The chain combines TRBV11-3 with TRBJ1-1; D call uncertain. This CDR3 is 14 amino acids long. Looked up from germline, CDR1 is SGHNT and CDR2 is YENEEA. The ends were cut back, 6 bases at V and 1 base at J, with 12 bases in the middle. In DNA form, the CDR3 reads TGTGCCAGCAGTCTTAGAGCAGGGAACACTGAAGCTTTCTTT. Its translation is CASSLRAGNTEAFF. Complete variable domain (other parts from reference TRBV11-3 and TRBJ1-1): EAGVVQSPRYKIIEKKQPVAFWCNPISGHNTLYWYLQNLGQGPELLIRYENEEAVDDSQLPKDRFSAERLKGVDSTLKIQPAELGDSAVYLCASSLRAGNTEAFFGQGTRLTVV.

This clone was seen just once. The V gene is TRBV15, the J gene TRBJ1-2; 7 bases line up with TRBD1. The V segment lost 5 bases and the J segment 2 bases; nucleotides outside the gene matches: 5. Germline CDR1 is LNHNV and CDR2 is YYDKDF (reference sequence). The CDR3 runs 14 residues. The CDR3 coding sequence is TGTGCCACCAGCTTGGGGACAGCCAACTATGGCTACACCTTC. Its protein is CATSLGTANYGYTF.

The chain uses TRBV4-3 and TRBJ2-1; no clear D gene. Germline V gene data show CDR1 as LGHNA and CDR2 as YSLEER. The CDR3 runs 17 residues. The V end was cut by 1 base, the J end by 8 bases, with 21 bases between. The CDR3 coding sequence is TGCGCCAGCAGCCAAGGACCCACTCCGTTGACCATCCATGAGCAGTTCTTC. This codes for CASSQGPTPLTIHEQFF.

This rearrangement joins TRBV27 to TRBJ1-1, with TRBD1 matching over 8 bases. The CDR3 runs to 14 residues. The germline V gene encodes CDR1 MNHEY and CDR2 SMNVEV (reference sequence). J was trimmed by 3 bases and V by 4 bases; bases with no gene match: 4. CDR3 coding DNA: TGTGCCAGCAGTTGGACAGGGCTCGACACTGAAGCTTTCTTT. This translates into CASSWTGLDTEAFF.

This chain uses TRBV27 with TRBJ2-2; 8 bases line up with TRBD1. The ends lost 7 bases at V and 8 bases at J; junction bases unmatched: 9. This CDR3 contains 14 residues. Germline lookup yields CDR1 MNHEY and CDR2 SMNVEV (reference sequence). The CDR3 is CASNRQGAGGELFF. DNA for the CDR3: TGTGCCAGCAACCGCCAGGGGGCGGGTGGGGAGCTGTTTTTT.

This clone has only one observation. V gene TRBV2 combines with J gene TRBJ2-1; TRBD2 matches 12 bases. The germline V gene encodes CDR1 SNHLY and CDR2 FYNNEI. The length of the CDR3 is 13 residues. CDR3 DNA: TGTGCAGGCACTAGCGGGGGGTTGAATGAGCAGTTCTTC. It codes for CAGTSGGLNEQFF. Complete variable domain (other parts from reference TRBV2 and TRBJ2-1): EPEVTQTPSHQVTQMGQEVILRCVPISNHLYFYWYRQILGQKVEFLVSFYNNEISEKSEIFDDQFSVERPDGSNFTLKIRSTKLEDSAMYFCAGTSGGLNEQFFGPGTRLTVL.